One and the same sample provided the 5 T cell receptor beta chains below, sequenced in a study of blood T cell repertoires in COVID-19. The assay was immunoSEQ multiplex PCR, and TCRdb's table has in-frame clones only and misses some. The sample records around 150,000 clones, roughly 90% being singletons. Sequences were obtained from peripheral blood. These receptors all stem from a man aged 60 to 69 with acute or convalescent COVID-19.

This clone was detected a few times. The chain recombines TRBV2 with TRBJ2-5; no definite D call. CDR3 length equals 13 residues. V shed 3 bases and J shed 5 bases, with 10 bases lying between them. Germline V lookup: CDR1 SNHLY, CDR2 FYNNEI. CDR3: CASSDSELETQYF. CDR3 nucleotides: TGTGCCAGCAGTGATTCCGAGTTGGAGACCCAGTACTTC.

This clone was recorded many times. V is TRBV6-5 and J is TRBJ1-1; maybe TRBD1 (5 bases). V lost 1 base, J lost 5 bases, and 14 bases lay in between. The V gene's germline CDR1 is MNHEY and CDR2 SVGAGI. The CDR3 spans 15 residues. The CDR3 region has the DNA TGTGCCAGCAGTTACTACAGGATTAAAGAGACTGAAGCTTTCTTT. Translating it yields CASSYYRIKETEAFF.

CDR3 sequence reads: CSGGAGGPYNEQFF. CDR3 nucleotide sequence: TGCAGCGGGGGAGCGGGGGGCCCTTACAATGAGCAGTTCTTC. The gene calls are TRBV29-1 and TRBJ2-1; 9 bases match TRBD2. CDR1 and CDR2 from the germline V gene are SQVTM and ANQGSEA. J gave up 4 bases and V 7 bases, and 8 bases lay outside the gene matches. The CDR3 extends over 14 amino acids.

V usage is TRBV5-4 and J usage is TRBJ2-3; 13 bases map to TRBD2. The CDR3 is 14 amino acids. Looked up from germline, CDR1 is SGHNT and CDR2 is YYREEE (reference sequence). The J segment lost 4 bases and the V segment lost 9 bases, leaving 5 bases of the junction unmatched. The CDR3 nucleotides read TGTGCCACACGACTAGCGGGGGGCCCAGATACGCAGTATTTT. Translating it yields CATRLAGGPDTQYF.

The chain joins TRBV27 to TRBJ2-7, with 8 bases matching TRBD1. V gave up 5 bases and J gave up 2 bases; unmatched junction bases: 5. The CDR3 has 14 amino acids. Germline V gene data show CDR1 as MNHEY and CDR2 as SMNVEV (reference sequence). CDR3 sequence reads: CASSLGQGPYEQYF. CDR3 nucleotides: TGTGCCAGCAGTCTTGGACAGGGTCCCTACGAGCAGTACTTC.